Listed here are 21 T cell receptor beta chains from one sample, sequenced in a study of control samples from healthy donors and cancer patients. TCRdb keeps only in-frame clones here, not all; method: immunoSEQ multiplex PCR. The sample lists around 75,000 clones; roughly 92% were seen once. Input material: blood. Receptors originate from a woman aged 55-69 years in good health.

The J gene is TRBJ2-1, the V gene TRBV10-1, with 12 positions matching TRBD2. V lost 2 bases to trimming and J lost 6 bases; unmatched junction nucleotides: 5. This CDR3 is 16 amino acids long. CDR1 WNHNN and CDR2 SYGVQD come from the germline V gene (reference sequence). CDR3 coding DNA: TGCGCCAGCAGTGAGGCTAGCGGGAGGGTATCCAATGAGCAGTTCTTC. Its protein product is CASSEASGRVSNEQFF.

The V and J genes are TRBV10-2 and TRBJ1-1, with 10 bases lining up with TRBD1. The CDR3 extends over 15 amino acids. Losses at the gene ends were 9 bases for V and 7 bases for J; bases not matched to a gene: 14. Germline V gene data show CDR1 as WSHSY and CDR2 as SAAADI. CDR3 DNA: TGCGCCAGATCAGACAGGGGGCGCGGAATAGGTGAAGCTTTCTTT. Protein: CARSDRGRGIGEAFF.

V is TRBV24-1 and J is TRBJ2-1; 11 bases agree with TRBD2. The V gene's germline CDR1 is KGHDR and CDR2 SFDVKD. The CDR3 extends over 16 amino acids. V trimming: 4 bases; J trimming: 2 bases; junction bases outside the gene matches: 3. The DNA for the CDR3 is TGTGCCACCAGTGACACGACTAGCGGGACCTACAATGAGCAGTTCTTC. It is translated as CATSDTTSGTYNEQFF.

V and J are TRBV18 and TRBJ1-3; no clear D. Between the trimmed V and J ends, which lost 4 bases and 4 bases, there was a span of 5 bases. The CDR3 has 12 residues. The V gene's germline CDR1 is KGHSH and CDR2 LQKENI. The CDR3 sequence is CASSQGGNTIYF. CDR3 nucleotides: TGTGCCAGCTCACAAGGGGGAAACACCATATATTTT.

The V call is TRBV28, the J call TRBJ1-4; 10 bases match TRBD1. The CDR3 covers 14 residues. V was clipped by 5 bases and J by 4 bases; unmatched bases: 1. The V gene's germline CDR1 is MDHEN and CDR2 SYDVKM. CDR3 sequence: CASSGTGVNEKLFF. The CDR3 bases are TGTGCCAGCAGTGGGACAGGGGTTAATGAAAAACTGTTTTTT.

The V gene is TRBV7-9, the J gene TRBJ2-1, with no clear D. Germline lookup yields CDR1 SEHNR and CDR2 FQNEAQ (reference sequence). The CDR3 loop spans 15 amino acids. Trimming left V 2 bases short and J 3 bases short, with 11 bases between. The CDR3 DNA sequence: TGTGCCAGCAGCTTATCGGCTGGGCGCTACAATGAGCAGTTCTTC. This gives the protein CASSLSAGRYNEQFF.

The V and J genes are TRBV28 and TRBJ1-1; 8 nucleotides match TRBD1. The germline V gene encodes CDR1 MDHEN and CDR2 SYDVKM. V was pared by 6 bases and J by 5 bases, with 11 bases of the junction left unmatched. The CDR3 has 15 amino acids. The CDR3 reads CASSSPTGQGTEAFF. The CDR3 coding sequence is TGTGCCAGCAGCTCACCGACAGGACAGGGAACTGAAGCTTTCTTT.

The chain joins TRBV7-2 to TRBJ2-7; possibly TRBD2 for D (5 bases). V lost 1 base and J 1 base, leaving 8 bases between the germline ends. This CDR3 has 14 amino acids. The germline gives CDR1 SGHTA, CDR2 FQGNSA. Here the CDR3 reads CASSLGTYSYEQYF. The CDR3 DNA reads TGTGCCAGCAGCTTAGGGACTTATTCCTACGAGCAGTACTTC.

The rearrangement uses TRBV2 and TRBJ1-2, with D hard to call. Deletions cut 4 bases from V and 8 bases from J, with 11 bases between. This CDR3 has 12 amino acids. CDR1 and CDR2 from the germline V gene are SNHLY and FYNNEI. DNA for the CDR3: TGTGCCAGCAGTGCTACAGCTCGGGGCTACACCTTC. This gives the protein CASSATARGYTF.

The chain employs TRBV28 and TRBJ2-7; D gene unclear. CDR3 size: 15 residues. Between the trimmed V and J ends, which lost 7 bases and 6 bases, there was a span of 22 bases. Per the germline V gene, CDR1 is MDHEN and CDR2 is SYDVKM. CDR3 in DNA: TGTGCCAGCACCCCTGTCGACAAAATCCTCGCCGAGCAGTACTTC. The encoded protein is CASTPVDKILAEQYF.

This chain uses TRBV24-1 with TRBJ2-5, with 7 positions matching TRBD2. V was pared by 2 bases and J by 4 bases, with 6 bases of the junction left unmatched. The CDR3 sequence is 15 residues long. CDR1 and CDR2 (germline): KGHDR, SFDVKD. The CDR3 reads CATSDSTGGGETQYF. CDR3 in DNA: TGTGCCACCAGTGATTCCACGGGAGGAGGAGAGACCCAGTACTTC.

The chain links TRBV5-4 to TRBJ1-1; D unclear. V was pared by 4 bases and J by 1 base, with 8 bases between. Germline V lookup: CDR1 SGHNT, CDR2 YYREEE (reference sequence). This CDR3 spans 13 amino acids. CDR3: CASSPDPNTEAFF. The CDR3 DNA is TGTGCCAGCAGCCCCGACCCGAACACTGAAGCTTTCTTT.

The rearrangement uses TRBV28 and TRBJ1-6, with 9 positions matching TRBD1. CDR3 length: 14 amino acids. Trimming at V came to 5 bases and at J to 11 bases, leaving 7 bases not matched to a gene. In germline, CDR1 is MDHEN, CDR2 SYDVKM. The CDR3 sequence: CASSPRDREPPLHF. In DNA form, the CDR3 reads TGTGCCAGCAGTCCCCGGGACAGGGAACCACCCCTCCACTTT.

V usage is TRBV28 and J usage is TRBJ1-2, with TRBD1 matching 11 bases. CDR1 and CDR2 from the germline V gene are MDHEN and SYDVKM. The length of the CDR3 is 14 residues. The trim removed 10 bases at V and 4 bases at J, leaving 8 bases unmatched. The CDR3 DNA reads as TGTGCCACACTGCCGGGACAGGGGGTCTATGGCTACACCTTC. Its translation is CATLPGQGVYGYTF.

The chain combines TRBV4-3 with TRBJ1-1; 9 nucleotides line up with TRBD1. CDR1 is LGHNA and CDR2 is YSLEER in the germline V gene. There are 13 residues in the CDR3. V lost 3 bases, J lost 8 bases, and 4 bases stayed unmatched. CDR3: CASSQGTGIEAFF. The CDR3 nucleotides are TGCGCCAGCAGCCAGGGGACAGGGATAGAAGCTTTCTTT.

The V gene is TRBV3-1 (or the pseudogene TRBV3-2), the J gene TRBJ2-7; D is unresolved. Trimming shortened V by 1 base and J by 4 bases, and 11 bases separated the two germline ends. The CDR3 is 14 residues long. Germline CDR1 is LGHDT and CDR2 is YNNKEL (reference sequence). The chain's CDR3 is CASSQVQERYEQYF. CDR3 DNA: TGTGCCAGCAGCCAAGTCCAGGAAAGGTACGAGCAGTACTTC.

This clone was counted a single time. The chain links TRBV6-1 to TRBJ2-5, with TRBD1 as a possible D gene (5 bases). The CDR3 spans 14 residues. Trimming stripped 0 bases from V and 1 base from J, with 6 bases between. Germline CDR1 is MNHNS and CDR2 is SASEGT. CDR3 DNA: TGTGCCAGCAGTGAAGCCCAGGGCCAAGAGACCCAGTACTTC. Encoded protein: CASSEAQGQETQYF.

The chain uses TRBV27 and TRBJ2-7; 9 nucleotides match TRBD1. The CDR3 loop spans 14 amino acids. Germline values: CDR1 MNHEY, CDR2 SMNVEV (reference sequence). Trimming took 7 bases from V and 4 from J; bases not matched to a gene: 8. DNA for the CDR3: TGTGCCAGCACAAAGACAGGGGGAATTTACGAGCAGTACTTC. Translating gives CASTKTGGIYEQYF.

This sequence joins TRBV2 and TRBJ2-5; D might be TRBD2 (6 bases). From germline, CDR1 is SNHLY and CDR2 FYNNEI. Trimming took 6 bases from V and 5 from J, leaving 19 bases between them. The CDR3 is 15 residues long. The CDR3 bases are TGTGCCAGCAGCCTTAGAATCGGGGGTCGGGAGACCCAGTACTTC. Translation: CASSLRIGGRETQYF.

The CDR3 nucleotides are TGTGCCAGCAGCTTGGGCCTAGCGTTTGGAGATACGCAGTATTTT. Protein product: CASSLGLAFGDTQYF. This chain joins TRBV11-3 and TRBJ2-3; a weak D match, TRBD2 (6 bases). In germline, CDR1 is SGHNT, CDR2 YENEEA. This CDR3 region has 15 residues. Trimming took off 3 bases at V and 5 bases at J, with 15 bases between the two ends.

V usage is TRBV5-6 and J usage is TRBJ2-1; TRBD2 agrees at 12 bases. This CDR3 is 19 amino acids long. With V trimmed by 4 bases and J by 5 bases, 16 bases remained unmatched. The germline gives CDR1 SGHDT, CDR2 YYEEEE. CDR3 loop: CASSRRGAASGRADNEQFF. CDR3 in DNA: TGTGCCAGCAGCCGGAGAGGGGCGGCTAGCGGGAGGGCGGACAATGAGCAGTTCTTC.